Below, one T cell receptor (beta chain) is given with its context. The sample belongs to a study of T cells in Graves' hyperthyroidism and ophthalmopathy. This CDR3 has 16 residues. V dropped 6 bases and J dropped 6; count of bases not matched to a gene: 11. The germline V gene has CDR1 ENHRY and CDR2 SYGVKD. Amplification of TCR beta CDR3 regions was performed using RNA transcripts as template. The study used the HTBI primer set for a first-round RT-PCR of the TCR CDR3. MiXCR, applied by TCRdb to the multiplex PCR reads, yields one record per CDR3 protein. The sample carries approximately 330,000 distinct CDR3 sequences, around a sixth recorded once.

V gene TRBV10-3 combines with J gene TRBJ2-2, with TRBD1 matching over 9 bases. Sequencing input: blood. This receptor was taken from a woman between 50 and 59 years old with Graves' hyperthyroidism. CDR3 amino acids: CAISDYRGRRAGELFF. CDR3 nucleotide sequence: TGTGCCATCAGCGATTACAGGGGGCGAAGGGCCGGGGAGCTGTTTTTT.